This passage covers 25 T cell receptor beta chains from one sample sequenced in a study of blood T cell repertoires in COVID-19 (dated by TCRdb to the early 2020s). Libraries were made using the immunoSEQ multiplex PCR assay. TCRdb carries this immuneACCESS record with in-frame sequences only. Its versions omit some clonotypes, under half of them owing to an unresolved V gene in the studies checked, with the rest unexplained. The table for this sample lists about 310,000 clones; roughly 84% of them were counted only once. The ten largest make up 1% of the sample. The specimen was peripheral blood. All receptors derive from a man between 45 and 60 years old with active or convalescent COVID-19.

This clone was picked up a small number of times. This chain links TRBV5-1 with TRBJ2-7, with 16 bases aligning to TRBD2. The CDR3 contains 19 residues. V was pared by 1 base and J by 0 bases, with 7 bases of the junction left unmatched. Germline CDR1 and CDR2: SGHRS and YFSETQ. The CDR3 spells CASSLTPGLAGGFSYEQYF. The CDR3 coding sequence is TGCGCCAGCAGCTTGACGCCGGGACTAGCGGGAGGGTTCTCCTACGAGCAGTACTTC.

V gene TRBV5-8 combines with J gene TRBJ2-1; D may be TRBD1 (6 bases). V lost 2 bases and J lost 5, with 14 bases in between. The germline V gene encodes CDR1 SGHTS and CDR2 YDEGEE. CDR3 length: 15 amino acids. CDR3 loop: CASSLGQPLNNEQFF. The CDR3 DNA reads TGTGCCAGCAGCTTAGGACAGCCCCTTAACAATGAGCAGTTCTTC.

As for this clone: Other DNA sequences in this specimen translate into the identical CDR3. This rearrangement joins TRBV5-1 to TRBJ2-1, with a tentative D call TRBD2 (5 bases). Trimming left V 0 bases short and J 1 base short, with 8 bases between. There are 15 residues in the CDR3. From germline, CDR1 is SGHRS and CDR2 YFSETQ. CDR3 residues: CASSLGGGSYNEQFF. CDR3 bases: TGCGCCAGCAGCTTGGGCGGAGGTTCCTACAATGAGCAGTTCTTC. Based on the CDR3 plus reference TRBV5-1 and TRBJ2-1, the full variable domain is KAGVTQTPRYLIKTRGQQVTLSCSPISGHRSVSWYQQTPGQGLQFLFEYFSETQRNKGNFPGRFSGRQFSNSRSEMNVSTLELGDSALYLCASSLGGGSYNEQFFGPGTRLTVL.

The chain carries TRBV27 and TRBJ2-7, with 9 bases aligning to TRBD2. V gave up 5 bases and J gave up 2 bases; unmatched junction bases: 4. From germline, CDR1 is MNHEY and CDR2 SMNVEV (reference sequence). The CDR3 totals 14 residues. The CDR3 spells CASSILAGPYEQYF. DNA for the CDR3: TGTGCCAGCAGTATTCTAGCGGGACCCTACGAGCAGTACTTC.

This sequence joins TRBV3-1 (or the pseudogene TRBV3-2) and TRBJ1-5; perhaps TRBD1 as D (5 bases). CDR1 is LGHDT and CDR2 is YNNKEL in the germline V gene (reference sequence). Trimming removed 3 bases at V and 4 bases at J, with 16 bases between. CDR3 length: 16 residues. The CDR3 loop is CASSQSRVSRNQPQHF. The CDR3, as DNA: TGTGCCAGCAGCCAGTCCAGGGTTAGTCGAAATCAGCCCCAGCATTTT.

The V and J genes are TRBV9 and TRBJ2-2; possible D gene TRBD2, 5 bases. V dropped 0 bases and J dropped 2 bases, with 8 bases sitting between them. This CDR3 has 15 residues. Germline CDR1 reads SGDLS; CDR2 reads YYNGEE. The CDR3 loop is CASSVAGVNTGELFF. CDR3 nucleotide sequence: TGTGCCAGCAGCGTAGCCGGGGTTAACACCGGGGAGCTGTTTTTT.

The chain carries TRBV12-3 or TRBV12-4 and TRBJ1-1; D is perhaps TRBD1 (6 bases). V was shortened by 8 bases and J by 0 bases, with 10 bases between the two germline ends. This CDR3 contains 13 residues. This CDR3 is CASWTAMNTEAFF. The CDR3 DNA follows: TGTGCCAGCTGGACAGCTATGAACACTGAAGCTTTCTTT.

The V gene is TRBV28, the J gene TRBJ1-2; 9 nucleotides line up with TRBD1. This CDR3 contains 14 residues. Looked up from germline, CDR1 is MDHEN and CDR2 is SYDVKM. The J segment lost 5 bases and the V segment lost 4 bases, leaving 5 bases of the junction unmatched. The CDR3 bases are TGTGCCAGCAGTTGGGGACAGGGTGGGTATGGCTACACCTTC. Encoded protein: CASSWGQGGYGYTF.

The rearrangement links TRBV4-1 to TRBJ2-7, with 9 bases fitting TRBD2. CDR1 and CDR2 (germline): MGHRA, YSYEKL. V lost 4 bases to trimming and J lost 5 bases; unmatched junction nucleotides: 6. The CDR3 has 14 amino acids. DNA for the CDR3: TGCGCCAGCAGCCGAGCGGGAGGTACCGACGAGCAGTACTTC. Translation: CASSRAGGTDEQYF.

The chain uses TRBV7-9 and TRBJ2-7; 7 bases fit TRBD1. CDR1 and CDR2 from the germline V gene are SEHNR and FQNEAQ (reference sequence). The CDR3 covers 15 residues. V trimming: 3 bases; J trimming: 2 bases; junction bases outside the gene matches: 7. The CDR3 sequence: CASSFRDSTTYEQYF. In DNA form, the CDR3 reads TGTGCCAGCAGCTTCAGGGACAGCACGACCTACGAGCAGTACTTC. The full variable domain, rest sourced from reference TRBV7-9 and TRBJ2-7, is DTGVSQNPRHKITKRGQNVTFRCDPISEHNRLYWYRQTLGQGPEFLTYFQNEAQLEKSRLLSDRFSAERPKGSFSTLEIQRTEQGDSAMYLCASSFRDSTTYEQYFGPGTRLTVT.

The chain couples TRBV19 to TRBJ2-3, with 13 bases matching TRBD2. Germline assignment: CDR1 LNHDA and CDR2 SQIVND (reference sequence). With 4 bases clipped from V and 3 bases from J, the junction kept 4 bases outside the gene matches. The CDR3 runs to 16 residues. The CDR3 protein is CASSKLAGGLTDTQYF. In DNA, the CDR3 is TGTGCCAGTAGTAAACTAGCGGGAGGGTTGACAGATACGCAGTATTTT.

This clone was detected only once. J is TRBJ1-2 and V is TRBV5-4, with D possibly matching TRBD1 (6 bases). Germline-derived CDR1 and CDR2 are SGHNT and YYREEE (reference sequence). This CDR3 contains 15 residues. The V end lost 4 bases, the J end lost 4 bases, and 17 bases lay between the germline ends. CDR3 amino acids: CASSGGDRLTYGYTF. CDR3 nucleotide sequence: TGTGCCAGCAGCGGGGGCGACAGGCTTACCTATGGCTACACCTTC.

J is TRBJ1-1 and V is TRBV6-1, with TRBD1 matching over 12 bases. This CDR3 is 17 amino acids long. V was pared by 4 bases and J by 0 bases, with 6 bases of the junction left unmatched. The germline V gene encodes CDR1 MNHNS and CDR2 SASEGT. The CDR3 DNA follows: TGTGCCAGCAGTGCCGGGACAGGGGGCTCGATGAACACTGAAGCTTTCTTT. Protein product: CASSAGTGGSMNTEAFF.

The chain uses TRBV3-1 (or the pseudogene TRBV3-2) and TRBJ1-2; TRBD1 is a possible D gene (5 bases). V was pared by 4 bases and J by 4 bases, with 13 bases between. The CDR3 is made up of 14 amino acids. Germline V gene lookup returns CDR1 LGHDT and CDR2 YNNKEL (reference sequence). The CDR3 is CASSLQGPGYGYTF. For the CDR3, the DNA is TGTGCCAGCAGCCTCCAGGGCCCCGGCTATGGCTACACCTTC.

The sample holds a few counts of this clone. The chain links TRBV28 to TRBJ1-6, with TRBD1 matching 10 bases. Germline values: CDR1 MDHEN, CDR2 SYDVKM. The J segment lost 2 bases and the V segment lost 3 bases, leaving 1 base of the junction unmatched. CDR3 size: 16 residues. Here the CDR3 DNA reads TGTGCCAGCAGTTTCGGACAGGGGGCCTATAATTCACCCCTCCACTTT. This gives the protein CASSFGQGAYNSPLHF.

The chain uses TRBV6-2 or TRBV6-3 and TRBJ2-5, with D unclear. V lost 5 bases to trimming and J lost 2 bases, with 12 bases between them. CDR1 and CDR2 (germline): MNHEY, SVGEGT. The CDR3 consists of 14 residues. For the CDR3, the DNA is TGTGCCAGCAGTCTCGTGGCAGTTCAAGAGACCCAGTACTTC. Its translation is CASSLVAVQETQYF.

The V call is TRBV30, the J call TRBJ1-5, with D possibly being TRBD1 (5 bases). Germline-derived CDR1 and CDR2 are GTSNPN and SVGIG (reference sequence). With 7 bases removed from V and 7 bases from J, the gap between germline ends came to 17 bases. This CDR3 contains 13 residues. CDR3 sequence (DNA): TGTGCCTCAGGCGGGGCCCTGGGACAGCCCCAGCATTTT. Translation: CASGGALGQPQHF.

The chain carries TRBV11-2 and TRBJ2-7; possible D gene TRBD2, 5 bases. CDR1 and CDR2 from the germline V gene are SGHAT and FQNNGV. V gave up 1 base and J gave up 0 bases, with 10 bases separating them. This CDR3 has 15 residues. CDR3 nucleotides: TGTGCCAGCAGCTTAGGCCTAGGGAGCTCCTACGAGCAGTACTTC. Its protein is CASSLGLGSSYEQYF.

V and J are TRBV2 and TRBJ1-2; D gene ambiguous. The CDR3 is 15 residues long. V was trimmed by 5 bases and J by 7 bases, leaving 20 bases between them. Per the germline V gene, CDR1 is SNHLY and CDR2 is FYNNEI. CDR3 DNA: TGTGCCAGCAGTCCCTTGTCGCGGCGGATCGGTGGCTACACCTTC. This sequence encodes CASSPLSRRIGGYTF.

The CDR3 is CASSVAGSSTEAFF. DNA of the CDR3: TGTGCCAGCAGCGTAGCGGGGAGTTCCACTGAAGCTTTCTTT. The chain recombines TRBV9 with TRBJ1-1; D is uncertain. In germline, CDR1 is SGDLS, CDR2 YYNGEE. V lost 0 bases and J 4 bases, leaving 10 bases between the germline ends. CDR3 size: 14 residues.

CDR3 protein: CASSAPSRGMRGSSYNEQFF. In DNA, the CDR3 is TGTGCCAGCAGCGCTCCATCGAGGGGGATGCGGGGGAGCTCCTACAATGAGCAGTTCTTC. The chain combines TRBV9 with TRBJ2-1, with D maybe TRBD2 (7 bases). Germline lookup yields CDR1 SGDLS and CDR2 YYNGEE. Between the trimmed V and J ends, which lost 3 bases and 0 bases, there was a span of 25 bases. The CDR3 consists of 20 residues.

The chain couples TRBV28 to TRBJ2-7; D is ambiguous. Trimming cost V 1 base and J 0 bases, with 7 bases left between them. Looked up from germline, CDR1 is MDHEN and CDR2 is SYDVKM. The CDR3 covers 14 residues. The CDR3 DNA reads TGTGCCAGCAGTTTATCGACATTCTCCTACGAGCAGTACTTC. It translates to CASSLSTFSYEQYF.

V gene TRBV30 combines with J gene TRBJ2-5; TRBD2 might be the D (5 bases). V lost 3 bases to trimming and J lost 5 bases, with 16 bases between them. Germline CDR1 GTSNPN, CDR2 SVGIG (reference sequence). The CDR3 has 14 residues. The CDR3 loop reads CAWSRATRSETQYF. The CDR3 DNA is TGTGCCTGGAGCCGGGCCACTAGGTCTGAGACCCAGTACTTC.

This chain links TRBV10-2 with TRBJ1-1; no clear D gene. CDR3 length: 14 amino acids. V gave up 0 bases and J gave up 3 bases, with 8 bases separating them. Germline CDR1 is WSHSY and CDR2 is SAAADI. DNA for the CDR3: TGCGCCAGCAGTGAGTCTGGGAGTCACACTGAAGCTTTCTTT. Its protein product is CASSESGSHTEAFF.

V is TRBV28 and J is TRBJ1-2; D is perhaps TRBD1 (6 bases). With 5 bases removed from V and 3 bases from J, the gap between germline ends came to 22 bases. Germline-derived CDR1 and CDR2 are MDHEN and SYDVKM. CDR3 length equals 17 residues. The CDR3 here is CASSANRPGGAHYGYTF. The CDR3 nucleotides are TGTGCCAGCAGTGCCAATCGACCGGGGGGGGCCCACTATGGCTACACCTTC.